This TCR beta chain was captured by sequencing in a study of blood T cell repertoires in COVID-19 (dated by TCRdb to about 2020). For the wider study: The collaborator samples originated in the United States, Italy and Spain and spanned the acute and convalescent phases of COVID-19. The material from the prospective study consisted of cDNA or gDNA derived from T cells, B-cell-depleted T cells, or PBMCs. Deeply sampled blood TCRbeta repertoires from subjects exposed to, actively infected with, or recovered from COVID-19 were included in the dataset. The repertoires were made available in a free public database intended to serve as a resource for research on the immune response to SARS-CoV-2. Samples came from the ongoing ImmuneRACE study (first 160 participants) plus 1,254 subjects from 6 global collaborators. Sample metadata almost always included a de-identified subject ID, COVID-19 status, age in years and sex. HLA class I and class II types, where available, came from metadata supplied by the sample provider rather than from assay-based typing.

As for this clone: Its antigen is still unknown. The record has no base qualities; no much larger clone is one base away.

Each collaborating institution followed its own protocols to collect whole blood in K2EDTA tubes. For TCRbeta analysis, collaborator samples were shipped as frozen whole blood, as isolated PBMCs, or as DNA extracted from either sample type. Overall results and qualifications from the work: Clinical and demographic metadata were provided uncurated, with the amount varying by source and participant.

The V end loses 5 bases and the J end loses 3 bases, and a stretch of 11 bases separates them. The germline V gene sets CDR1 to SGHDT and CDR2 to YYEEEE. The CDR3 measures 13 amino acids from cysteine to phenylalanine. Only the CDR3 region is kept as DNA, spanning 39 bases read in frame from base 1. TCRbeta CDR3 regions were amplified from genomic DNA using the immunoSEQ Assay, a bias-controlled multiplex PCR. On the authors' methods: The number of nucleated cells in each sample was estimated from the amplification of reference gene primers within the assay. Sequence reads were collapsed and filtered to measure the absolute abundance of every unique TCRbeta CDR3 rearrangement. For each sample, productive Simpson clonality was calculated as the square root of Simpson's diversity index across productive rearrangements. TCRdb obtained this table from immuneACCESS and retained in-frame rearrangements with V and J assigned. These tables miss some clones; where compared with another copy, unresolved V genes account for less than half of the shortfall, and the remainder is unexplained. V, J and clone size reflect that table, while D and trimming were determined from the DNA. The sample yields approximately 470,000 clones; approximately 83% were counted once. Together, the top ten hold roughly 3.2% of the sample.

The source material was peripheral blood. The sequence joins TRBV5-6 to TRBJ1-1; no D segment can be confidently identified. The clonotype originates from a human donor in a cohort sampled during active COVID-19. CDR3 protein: CASRKEPYTEAFF. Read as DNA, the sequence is TGTGCCAGCAGGAAGGAGCCCTACACTGAAGCTTTCTTT.